These 11 T cell receptor beta chains came from one sample sequenced in a study of blood T cell repertoires in COVID-19. Produced via immunoSEQ multiplex PCR; TCRdb's table is partial and in-frame only. The top ten clones hold roughly 7.3% of a sample with tens of thousands of clones, 70% to 80% of them seen once. The material sequenced was peripheral blood. Receptors were obtained from a woman aged 60-75 years with acute or convalescent COVID-19.

J is TRBJ1-2 and V is TRBV5-6; no clear D. The CDR3 length is 13 residues. CDR1 is SGHDT and CDR2 is YYEEEE in the germline V gene. V was shortened by 1 base and J by 1 base, with 5 bases between the two germline ends. The CDR3 DNA sequence: TGTGCCAGCAGCTTGCCGGTTAACTATGGCTACACCTTC. Amino acid sequence: CASSLPVNYGYTF. Using reference TRBV5-6 and TRBJ1-2 for the parts outside the CDR3, the full variable domain is DAGVTQSPTHLIKTRGQQVTLRCSPKSGHDTVSWYQQALGQGPQFIFQYYEEEERQRGNFPDRFSGHQFPNYSSELNVNALLLGDSALYLCASSLPVNYGYTFGSGTRLTVV.

The chain links TRBV14 to TRBJ1-3, with a tentative D call TRBD1 (5 bases). The CDR3 spans 14 residues. Trimming removed 4 bases from V and 3 bases from J, with 10 bases in between. The germline gives CDR1 SGHDN, CDR2 FVKESK. DNA for the CDR3: TGTGCCAGCAGCCCCGGACACAGTGGAAACACCATATATTTT. It codes for CASSPGHSGNTIYF.

The chain links TRBV18 to TRBJ1-5; 9 positions match TRBD1. Unmatched junction bases numbered 5, after V lost 6 bases and J lost 2 bases. Germline CDR1 and CDR2: KGHSH and LQKENI. The CDR3 runs to 15 residues. The CDR3 loop reads CASSRTGEGNQPQHF. The CDR3 DNA is TGTGCCAGCTCCCGGACAGGGGAGGGCAATCAGCCCCAGCATTTT.

This clone has more than one count but fewer than ten. The CDR3 DNA reads as TGTGCCAGCAGCTTCGCGGGGGGCCTGAACACTGAAGCTTTCTTT. Its protein is CASSFAGGLNTEAFF. The J gene is TRBJ1-1, the V gene TRBV7-2, with TRBD1 as a possible D gene (6 bases). Germline V gene data show CDR1 as SGHTA and CDR2 as FQGNSA. Trimming stripped 3 bases from V and 0 bases from J, with 11 bases between. This CDR3 is 15 amino acids long.

The chain carries TRBV15 and TRBJ1-2; 8 nucleotides match TRBD1. Germline V gene lookup returns CDR1 LNHNV and CDR2 YYDKDF (reference sequence). Trimming took 6 bases from V and 8 from J; bases not matched to a gene: 5. The CDR3 is made up of 12 amino acids. DNA for the CDR3: TGTGCCACCAGTGGACAGGGAAGCGGCTACACCTTC. This translates into CATSGQGSGYTF.

The rearrangement uses TRBV6-5 and TRBJ2-7; TRBD1 aligns across 9 bases. Germline trimming cut 7 bases from V and 6 bases from J; bases unmatched to any gene: 10. There are 14 residues in the CDR3. In germline, CDR1 is MNHEY, CDR2 SVGAGI. The CDR3 reads CASTGEQGAGEQYF. The CDR3 DNA sequence: TGTGCCAGCACAGGGGAACAGGGGGCTGGCGAGCAGTACTTC.

V and J are TRBV18 and TRBJ1-1, with 7 bases aligning to TRBD1. V was clipped by 5 bases and J by 8 bases; unmatched bases: 8. In germline, CDR1 is KGHSH, CDR2 LQKENI. The CDR3 extends over 13 amino acids. The CDR3 sequence: CASSIDRDSEAFF. The CDR3 DNA reads TGTGCCAGCTCAATCGACAGGGATTCAGAAGCTTTCTTT.

The chain employs TRBV18 and TRBJ1-4; D gene ambiguous. The CDR3 sequence is 15 residues long. Germline V gene lookup returns CDR1 KGHSH and CDR2 LQKENI. V was trimmed by 2 bases and J by 5 bases, leaving 12 bases between them. Here the CDR3 reads CASSPRSGLNEKLFF. The CDR3 region has the DNA TGTGCCAGCTCACCAAGGTCAGGCTTAAATGAAAAACTGTTTTTT.

The chain is built from TRBV5-4 and TRBJ2-3, with TRBD1 matching over 10 bases. Trimming cost V 9 bases and J 5 bases; bases outside gene matches: 18. Germline V gene data show CDR1 as SGHNT and CDR2 as YYREEE (reference sequence). CDR3 length equals 17 residues. The CDR3 reads CATIPSDRGHFGDTQYF. CDR3 DNA sequence: TGTGCCACTATTCCTTCCGACAGGGGGCATTTTGGAGATACGCAGTATTTT.

V usage is TRBV19 and J usage is TRBJ1-2; D is possibly TRBD1 (6 bases). V was trimmed by 4 bases and J by 5 bases, leaving 17 bases between them. Germline loops: CDR1 LNHDA, CDR2 SQIVND (reference sequence). The length of the CDR3 is 15 residues. The CDR3 DNA follows: TGTGCCAGTAGTACCAGCGGGAGGGGGATTTATGGCTACACCTTC. Its protein product is CASSTSGRGIYGYTF.

The chain is built from TRBV25-1 and TRBJ2-1; TRBD2 might be the D (6 bases). This CDR3 region has 17 residues. Germline loops: CDR1 MGHDK, CDR2 SYGVNS. Trimming left V 4 bases short and J 2 bases short, with 18 bases between. This chain's CDR3 is CASSGSGLSGPYNEQFF. CDR3 DNA: TGTGCCAGCAGTGGATCGGGACTCTCAGGTCCCTACAATGAGCAGTTCTTC.